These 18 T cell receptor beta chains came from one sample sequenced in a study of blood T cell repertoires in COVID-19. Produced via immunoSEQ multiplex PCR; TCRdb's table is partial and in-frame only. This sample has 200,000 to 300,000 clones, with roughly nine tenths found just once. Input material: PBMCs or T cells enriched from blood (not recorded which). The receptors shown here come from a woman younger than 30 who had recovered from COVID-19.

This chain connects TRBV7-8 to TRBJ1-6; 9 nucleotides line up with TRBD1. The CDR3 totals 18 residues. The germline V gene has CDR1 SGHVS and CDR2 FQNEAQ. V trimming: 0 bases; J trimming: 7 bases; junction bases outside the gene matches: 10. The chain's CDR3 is CASSLAIFGTGRNSPLHF. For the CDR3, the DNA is TGTGCCAGCAGCTTAGCGATTTTTGGGACAGGGAGGAATTCACCCCTCCACTTT.

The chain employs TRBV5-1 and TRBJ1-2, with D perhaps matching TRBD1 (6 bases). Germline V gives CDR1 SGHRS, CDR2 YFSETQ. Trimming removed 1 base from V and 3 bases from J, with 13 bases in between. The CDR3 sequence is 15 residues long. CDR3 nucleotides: TGCGCCAGCAGCTTGAGGGGGGGAGAAGACTATGGCTACACCTTC. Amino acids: CASSLRGGEDYGYTF.

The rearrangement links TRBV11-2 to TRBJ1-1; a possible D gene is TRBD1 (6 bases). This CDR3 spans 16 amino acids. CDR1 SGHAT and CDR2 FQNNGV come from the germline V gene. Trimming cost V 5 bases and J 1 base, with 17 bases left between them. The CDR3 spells CASSPKKTGQNTEAFF. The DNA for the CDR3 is TGTGCCAGCAGCCCCAAAAAGACAGGCCAGAACACTGAAGCTTTCTTT.

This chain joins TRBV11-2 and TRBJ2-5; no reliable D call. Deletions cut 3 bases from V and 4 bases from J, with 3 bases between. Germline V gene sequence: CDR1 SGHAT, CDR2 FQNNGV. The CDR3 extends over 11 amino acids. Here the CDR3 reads CASSFRETQYF. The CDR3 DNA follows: TGTGCCAGCAGCTTTAGAGAGACCCAGTACTTC.

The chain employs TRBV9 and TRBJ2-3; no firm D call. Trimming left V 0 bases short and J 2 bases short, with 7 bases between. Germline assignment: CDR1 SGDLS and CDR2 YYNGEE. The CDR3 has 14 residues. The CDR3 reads CASSVDLYTDTQYF. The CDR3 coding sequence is TGTGCCAGCAGCGTAGACTTATACACAGATACGCAGTATTTT. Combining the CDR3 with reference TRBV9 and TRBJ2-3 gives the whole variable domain DSGVTQTPKHLITATGQRVTLRCSPRSGDLSVYWYQQSLDQGLQFLIQYYNGEERAKGNILERFSAQQFPDLHSELNLSSLELGDSALYFCASSVDLYTDTQYFGPGTRLTVL.

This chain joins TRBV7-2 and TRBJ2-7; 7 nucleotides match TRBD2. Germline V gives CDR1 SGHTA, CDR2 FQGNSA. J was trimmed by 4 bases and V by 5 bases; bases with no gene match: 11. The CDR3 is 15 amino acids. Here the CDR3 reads CASSPGVAGVYEQYF. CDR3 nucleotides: TGTGCCAGCAGCCCCGGAGTAGCGGGTGTATACGAGCAGTACTTC.

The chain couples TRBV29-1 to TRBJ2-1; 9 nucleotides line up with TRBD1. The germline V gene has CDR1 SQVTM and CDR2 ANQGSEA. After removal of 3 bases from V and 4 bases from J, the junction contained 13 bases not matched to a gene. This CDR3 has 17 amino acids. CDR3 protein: CSVERYLAGTGYNEQFF. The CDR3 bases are TGCAGCGTTGAGAGGTATCTGGCCGGGACAGGGTACAATGAGCAGTTCTTC.

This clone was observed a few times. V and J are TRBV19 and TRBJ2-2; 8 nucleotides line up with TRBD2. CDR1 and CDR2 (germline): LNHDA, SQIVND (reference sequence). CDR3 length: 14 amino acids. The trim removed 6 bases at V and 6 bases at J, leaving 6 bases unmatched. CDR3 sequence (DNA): TGTGCCAGTAGGGCGGGGGGTAGGCCCGGGGAGCTGTTTTTT. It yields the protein CASRAGGRPGELFF.

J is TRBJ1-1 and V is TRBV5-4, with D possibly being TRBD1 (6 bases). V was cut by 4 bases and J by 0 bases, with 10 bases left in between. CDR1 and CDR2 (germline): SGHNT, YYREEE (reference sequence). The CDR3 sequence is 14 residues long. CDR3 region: CASSVGALNTEAFF. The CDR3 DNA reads TGTGCCAGCAGCGTGGGGGCGCTGAACACTGAAGCTTTCTTT. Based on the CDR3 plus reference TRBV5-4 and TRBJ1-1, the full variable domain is ETGVTQSPTHLIKTRGQQVTLRCSSQSGHNTVSWYQQALGQGPQFIFQYYREEENGRGNFPPRFSGLQFPNYSSELNVNALELDDSALYLCASSVGALNTEAFFGQGTRLTVV.

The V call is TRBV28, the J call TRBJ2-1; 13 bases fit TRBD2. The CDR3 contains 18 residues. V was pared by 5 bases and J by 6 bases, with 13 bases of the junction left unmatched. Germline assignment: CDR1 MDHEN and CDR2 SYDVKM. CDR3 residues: CASSALIGLAGVTNEQFF. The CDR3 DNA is TGTGCCAGCAGTGCCCTCATAGGACTAGCGGGAGTCACCAATGAGCAGTTCTTC.

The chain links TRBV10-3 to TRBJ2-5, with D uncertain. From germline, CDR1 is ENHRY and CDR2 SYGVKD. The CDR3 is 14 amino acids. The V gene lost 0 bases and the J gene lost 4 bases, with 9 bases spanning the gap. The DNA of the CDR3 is TGTGCCATCAGTGAGTCGAAGGAGCTAGAGACCCAGTACTTC. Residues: CAISESKELETQYF.

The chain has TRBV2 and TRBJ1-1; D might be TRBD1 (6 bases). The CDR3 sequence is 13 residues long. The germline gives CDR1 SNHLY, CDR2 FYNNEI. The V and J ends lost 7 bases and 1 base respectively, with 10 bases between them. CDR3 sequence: CASIGQTNTEAFF. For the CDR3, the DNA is TGTGCCAGCATAGGACAGACGAACACTGAAGCTTTCTTT.

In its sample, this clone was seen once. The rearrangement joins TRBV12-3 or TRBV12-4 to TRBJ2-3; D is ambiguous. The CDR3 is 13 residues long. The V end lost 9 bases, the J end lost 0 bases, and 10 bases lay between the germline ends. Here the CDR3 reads CASTRASTDTQYF. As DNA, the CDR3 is TGTGCCAGTACACGTGCTAGCACAGATACGCAGTATTTT.

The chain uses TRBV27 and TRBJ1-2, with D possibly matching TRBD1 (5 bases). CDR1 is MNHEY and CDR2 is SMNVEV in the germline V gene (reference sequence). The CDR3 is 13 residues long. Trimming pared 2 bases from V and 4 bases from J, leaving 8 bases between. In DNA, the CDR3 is TGTGCCAGCAGTTTAGACAGAACCTATGGCTACACCTTC. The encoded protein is CASSLDRTYGYTF.

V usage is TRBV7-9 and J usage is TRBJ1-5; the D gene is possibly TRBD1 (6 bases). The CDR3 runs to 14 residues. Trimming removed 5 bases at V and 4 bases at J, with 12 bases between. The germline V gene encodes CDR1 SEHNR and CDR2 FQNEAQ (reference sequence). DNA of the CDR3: TGTGCCAGCAGCCCACTTCAGGGGAATCAGCCCCAGCATTTT. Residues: CASSPLQGNQPQHF.

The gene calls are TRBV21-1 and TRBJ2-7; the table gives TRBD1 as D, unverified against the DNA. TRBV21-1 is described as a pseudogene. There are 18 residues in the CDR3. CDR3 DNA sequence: TGTGCCAGCAACGACTCTCCCAACAGGGGCCGAAGCTCCTACGAGCAGTACTTC. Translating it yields CASNDSPNRGRSSYEQYF.

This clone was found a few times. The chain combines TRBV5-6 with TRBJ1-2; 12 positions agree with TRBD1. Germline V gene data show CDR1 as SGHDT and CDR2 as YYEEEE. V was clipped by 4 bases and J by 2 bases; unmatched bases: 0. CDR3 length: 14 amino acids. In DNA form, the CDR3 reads TGTGCCAGCAGCGGGACAGGGGGCAACTATGGCTACACCTTC. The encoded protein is CASSGTGGNYGYTF.

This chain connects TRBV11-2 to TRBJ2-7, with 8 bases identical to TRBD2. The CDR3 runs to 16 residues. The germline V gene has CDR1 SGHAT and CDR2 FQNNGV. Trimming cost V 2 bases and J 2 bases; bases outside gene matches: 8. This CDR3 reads CASSLIGGRYAYEQYF. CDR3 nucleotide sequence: TGTGCCAGCAGCTTAATTGGCGGGAGGTACGCCTACGAGCAGTACTTC. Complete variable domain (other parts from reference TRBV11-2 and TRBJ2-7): EAGVAQSPRYKIIEKRQSVAFWCNPISGHATLYWYQQILGQGPKLLIQFQNNGVVDDSQLPKDRFSAERLKGVDSTLKIQPAKLEDSAVYLCASSLIGGRYAYEQYFGPGTRLTVT.